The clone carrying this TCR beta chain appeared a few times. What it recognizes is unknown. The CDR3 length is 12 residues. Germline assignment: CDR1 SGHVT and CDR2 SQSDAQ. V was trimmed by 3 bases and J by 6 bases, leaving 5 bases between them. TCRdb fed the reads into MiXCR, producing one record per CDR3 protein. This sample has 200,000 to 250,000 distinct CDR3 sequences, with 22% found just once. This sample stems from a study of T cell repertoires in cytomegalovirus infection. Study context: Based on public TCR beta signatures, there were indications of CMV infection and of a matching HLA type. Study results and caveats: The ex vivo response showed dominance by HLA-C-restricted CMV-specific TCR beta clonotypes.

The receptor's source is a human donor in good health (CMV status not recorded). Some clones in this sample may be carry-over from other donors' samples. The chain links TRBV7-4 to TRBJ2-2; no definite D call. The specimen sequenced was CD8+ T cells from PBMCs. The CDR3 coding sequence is TGTGCCAGCAGCTTGGCTGCCGGGGAGCTGTTTTTT. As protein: CASSLAAGELFF.